These T cell receptor beta chains were read from a single sample in a study of blood T cells in healthy people across ages. In TCRdb, the 5' RACE reads were re-called with MiXCR into one record per CDR3 protein. The table records 1.5 million to 2 million distinct CDR3 sequences, around half of them present only once. The sample consisted of blood. The receptors come from a woman in her forties in good health. Each CDR3 is given with its conserved first and last residue. The D gene is left open where the match is weak. Clone size is shown for a subset of rows, as once, few, many or a class of expanded clone.

size	V	D	J	CDR3	DNA
.	TRBV11-2	.	TRBJ2-7	CASSPMDRYEQYF	TGTGCCAGCAGCCCGATGGACCGCTACGAGCAGTACTTC
once	TRBV20-1	.	TRBJ2-4	CSARGGGLAPRGNIQYF	TGCAGTGCTAGAGGGGGGGGGCTAGCGCCCAGGGGAAACATTCAGTACTTC
once	TRBV20-1	.	TRBJ2-3	CTGTSTDTQYF	TGCACAGGGACTAGCACAGATACGCAGTATTTT
few	TRBV27	.	TRBJ2-5	CASSMGGRETQYF	TGTGCCAGTTCTATGGGTGGTCGGGAGACCCAGTACTTC
.	TRBV6-2/TRBV6-3	TRBD2	TRBJ2-1	CASIPSGGFPSKAQFF	TGTGCCAGTATCCCTAGCGGGGGGTTTCCTTCGAAGGCCCAGTTCTTC
.	TRBV20-1	.	TRBJ2-5	CSARKTESGTQYF	TGCAGTGCTAGAAAAACAGAGTCAGGGACCCAGTACTTC
.	TRBV5-1	.	TRBJ2-1	CASRSGVSSYNEQFF	TGCGCCAGCAGATCGGGGGTGAGCTCCTACAATGAGCAGTTCTTC
.	TRBV21-1	.	TRBJ2-7	CASSSLGTGVIYEQYF	TGTGCCAGCAGCAGCTTAGGGACAGGGGTGATCTACGAGCAGTACTTC
few	TRBV4-2	.	TRBJ2-7	CASSGVAVITEQYF	TGTGCCAGCAGCGGTGTTGCGGTAATCACAGAGCAGTACTTC
.	TRBV7-2	TRBD1	TRBJ1-4	CASSVNGQGGEKLFF	TGTGCCAGCAGCGTAAATGGACAGGGGGGTGAAAAACTGTTTTTT
few	TRBV24-1	.	TRBJ2-1	CATSDYLFRGNEQFF	TGTGCCACCAGTGATTACCTCTTCAGGGGCAATGAGCAGTTCTTC
.	TRBV11-3	.	TRBJ2-1	CASSLGADPGGEQFF	TGTGCCAGCAGCTTAGGGGCGGACCCCGGGGGAGAGCAGTTCTTC
.	TRBV20-1	.	TRBJ2-6	CSARETSGANVLTF	TGCAGTGCTAGAGAGACTTCGGGGGCCAACGTCCTGACTTTC
few	TRBV12-3/TRBV12-4	TRBD1	TRBJ1-5	CASRTNLGPQGENNQPQHF	TGTGCCAGCAGAACTAACCTTGGCCCGCAGGGGGAGAATAATCAGCCCCAGCATTTT
.	TRBV20-1	.	TRBJ2-1	CSARETTSEIWDEQFF	TGCAGTGCTAGAGAAACGACCAGCGAGATATGGGATGAGCAGTTCTTC
.	TRBV6-1	.	TRBJ2-5	CASSEIAGQETQYF	TGTGCCAGCAGTGAAATTGCGGGACAAGAGACCCAGTACTTC
.	TRBV28	.	TRBJ1-2	CASTETGHSNYGYTF	TGTGCCAGCACCGAGACGGGACATTCCAACTATGGCTACACCTTC
.	TRBV28	TRBD2	TRBJ2-7	CASSFDTKATRGGYEQYF	TGTGCCAGCAGTTTCGACACCAAAGCCACACGGGGGGGGTACGAGCAGTACTTC
few	TRBV6-6	.	TRBJ2-7	CASSFNSGQGSYEQYF	TGTGCCAGCAGTTTCAATTCGGGGCAGGGTAGCTACGAGCAGTACTTC
few	TRBV6-5	TRBD1	TRBJ2-7	CASRQDRAPYEQYF	TGTGCCAGCAGGCAGGACAGGGCACCCTACGAGCAGTACTTC
once	TRBV11-2	.	TRBJ2-5	CASSLVSSLGETQYF	TGTGCCAGCAGCTTAGTCAGCAGCCTCGGGGAGACCCAGTACTTC
.	TRBV7-2	.	TRBJ1-2	CASSLQGFGYTF	TGTGCCAGCAGCTTACAGGGCTTTGGCTACACCTTC
few	TRBV20-1	TRBD1	TRBJ1-2	CSARGTGYGYTF	TGCAGTGCTAGGGGGACAGGGTACGGCTACACCTTC
.	TRBV20-1	TRBD1	TRBJ1-2	CSAGDRGLGGYTF	TGCAGTGCTGGAGACAGGGGGCTAGGTGGCTACACCTTC
.	TRBV9	TRBD1	TRBJ2-3	CASGTGVNTQYF	TGTGCCAGCGGGACAGGGGTGAATACGCAGTATTTT
once	TRBV4-2	TRBD2	TRBJ2-1	CASSQGSWVAGGYNEQFF	TGTGCCAGCAGCCAAGGCAGTTGGGTGGCGGGGGGATACAATGAGCAGTTCTTC
.	TRBV12-3/TRBV12-4	.	TRBJ1-1	CASSLGNSEAFF	TGTGCCAGCAGTTTGGGAAATAGTGAAGCTTTCTTT
.	TRBV27	.	TRBJ1-5	CASLDTYSNQPQHF	TGTGCCAGCCTGGACACCTATAGCAATCAGCCCCAGCATTTT
once	TRBV30	.	TRBJ2-3	CAWSVSITDTQYF	TGTGCCTGGAGTGTATCCATCACAGATACGCAGTATTTT
once	TRBV20-1	.	TRBJ2-7	CSARDPTKGGAKSYEQYF	TGCAGTGCTAGAGACCCCACTAAAGGGGGGGCAAAATCCTACGAGCAGTACTTC
.	TRBV5-6	TRBD2	TRBJ2-7	CASSKLSGGAYEQYF	TGTGCCAGCAGCAAACTTAGCGGGGGTGCCTACGAGCAGTACTTC
few	TRBV4-1	.	TRBJ1-4	CASSQVGRSRSNEKLFF	TGCGCCAGCAGCCAAGTTGGGCGGAGTCGGTCTAATGAAAAACTGTTTTTT
.	TRBV19	.	TRBJ2-5	CASKGRTAQETQYF	TGTGCCAGTAAAGGAAGGACAGCTCAAGAGACCCAGTACTTC
.	TRBV6-6	.	TRBJ1-2	CASRMPTEGYGYTF	TGTGCCAGCAGAATGCCGACGGAGGGGTATGGCTACACCTTC
few	TRBV10-3	TRBD2	TRBJ2-1	CAISESGLAAYNEQFF	TGTGCCATCAGTGAGTCGGGACTAGCGGCTTACAATGAGCAGTTCTTC
.	TRBV7-9	TRBD1	TRBJ1-5	CASSLVGQLNQPQHF	TGTGCCAGCAGCTTAGTGGGACAGCTCAATCAGCCCCAGCATTTT
few	TRBV28	.	TRBJ2-1	CASSFPNTGIDNEQFF	TGTGCCAGCAGTTTCCCGAATACAGGGATTGACAATGAGCAGTTCTTC
.	TRBV7-2	TRBD2	TRBJ2-5	CASSLPPRASGGGTQYF	TGTGCCAGCAGCTTACCACCACGGGCTAGCGGGGGGGGGACCCAGTACTTC
.	TRBV6-5	TRBD1	TRBJ2-1	CASSLDRRWYNEQFF	TGTGCCAGCAGTCTGGACAGGAGGTGGTACAATGAGCAGTTCTTC
.	TRBV14	TRBD1	TRBJ1-6	CASRQGVRGNSPLHF	TGTGCCAGCAGGCAGGGGGTAAGGGGTAATTCACCCCTCCACTTT
.	TRBV28	TRBD1	TRBJ2-1	CASGLTGGVEQFF	TGTGCCAGCGGACTGACAGGGGGCGTCGAGCAGTTCTTC
once	TRBV2	.	TRBJ2-5	CASYRIRAGEETQYF	TGTGCCAGCTATAGAATACGAGCCGGGGAAGAGACCCAGTACTTC
.	TRBV5-1	.	TRBJ2-5	CASSPGGTEETQYF	TGCGCCAGCAGCCCCGGGGGGACAGAGGAGACCCAGTACTTC
.	TRBV7-2	.	TRBJ1-2	CASSLVPGGGHGYTF	TGTGCCAGCAGCTTAGTTCCGGGAGGCGGCCATGGCTACACCTTC
.	TRBV7-2	TRBD2	TRBJ2-1	CASSLDGGVNEQFF	TGTGCCAGCAGCTTGGACGGGGGGGTAAATGAGCAGTTCTTC
.	TRBV18	TRBD1	TRBJ2-2	CASSTSQGANTGELFF	TGTGCCAGCTCAACCTCACAGGGGGCGAACACCGGGGAGCTGTTTTTT